The clone carrying this T cell receptor (beta chain) was seen many times. Its target is not known. The CDR3 covers 14 residues. Germline V CDR1 and CDR2: SEHNR, FQNEAQ (reference sequence). The V and J ends lost 9 bases and 2 bases, in that order; junction bases with no gene match: 6. The source of the sample is a study of identical twins. General study findings and limits: Memory repertoires showed no such pattern, whereas abundant cord blood beta clonotypes carried fewer insertions.

TCRdb reprocessed the 5' RACE reads with MiXCR, giving one entry per CDR3 protein. The data contain some 200,000 distinct CDR3 sequences, roughly 7.5% of them singletons. In addition, the sample was reused for a study of yellow fever vaccine responses in identical twins. That report notes: Twins' vaccine T cell responses reportedly seemed partly convergent and partly personalized.

Sequencing was carried out using memory (CD45RO+) T cells sorted from blood. This chain joins TRBV7-9 and TRBJ2-7, with 11 bases matching TRBD1. This sequence originates from a young woman in good health. CDR3: CASKPGQGAYEQYF. The CDR3 nucleotides are TGTGCCAGTAAACCGGGACAGGGGGCCTACGAGCAGTACTTC.